This entry describes one T cell receptor beta chain. The data were taken from a study of blood T cell repertoires in COVID-19. Study information: Samples representing acute and convalescent COVID-19 were sourced from the United States, Italy and Spain. T cells, B-cell-depleted T cells, or PBMCs supplied cDNA or gDNA.

Germline CDR1 and CDR2: SGHRS and YFSETQ. Losses at the gene ends were 5 bases for V and 3 bases for J; bases not matched to a gene: 3. CDR3 length: 14 amino acids. In the original processing: Estimated nucleated cell counts came from reference gene primer amplification. Clones were read by immunoSEQ multiplex PCR, and TCRdb kept only the in-frame ones, dropping some. V, J and clone size were drawn from that table, and D and trimming were deduced from the DNA. The sample carries some 220,000 clones, approximately 84% recorded once. Sequencing was carried out using peripheral blood. The genes are TRBV5-1 and TRBJ1-1; 11 bases fit TRBD1. The source of this sequence is a woman aged 25-40 years who had recovered from COVID-19. CDR3: CASSGQGAYTEAFF. In nucleotides, the CDR3 is TGCGCCAGCAGTGGACAGGGGGCTTACACTGAAGCTTTCTTT.